This T cell receptor beta chain was identified during a study of Graves' ophthalmopathy and Graves' hyperthyroidism. Study-wide results and limits: In blood, most expanded thyroid clonotypes above 0.001 frequency were also detected.

This CDR3 comprises 13 residues. Enrolled hyperthyroidism patients had a new diagnosis, a duration under 2 months, and an age of 18 to 65. RNA transcripts yielded amplified TCR beta CDR3 regions. After a first-round RT-PCR with HTBI primers, a second-round multiplex PCR was run. In TCRdb, the multiplex PCR reads were re-called with MiXCR into one record per CDR3 protein. The sample has 580,000 or so distinct CDR3 sequences; about 40% are singletons. This clonotype was picked up many times. Its cognate antigen is unknown. At one end the junction does not follow the germline gene, possibly because of a read error.

This chain uses TRBV12-3 or TRBV12-4 with TRBJ2-2, with TRBD1 as a possible D gene (5 bases). The sequenced material came from peripheral blood or thyroid tissue (not recorded which). This TCR derives from an adult man with Graves' hyperthyroidism. Here the CDR3 DNA reads TGCGCCAGCAGCTTGGGGCAGACCGGGGAGCTGTTTTTT. The encoded protein is CASSLGQTGELFF.